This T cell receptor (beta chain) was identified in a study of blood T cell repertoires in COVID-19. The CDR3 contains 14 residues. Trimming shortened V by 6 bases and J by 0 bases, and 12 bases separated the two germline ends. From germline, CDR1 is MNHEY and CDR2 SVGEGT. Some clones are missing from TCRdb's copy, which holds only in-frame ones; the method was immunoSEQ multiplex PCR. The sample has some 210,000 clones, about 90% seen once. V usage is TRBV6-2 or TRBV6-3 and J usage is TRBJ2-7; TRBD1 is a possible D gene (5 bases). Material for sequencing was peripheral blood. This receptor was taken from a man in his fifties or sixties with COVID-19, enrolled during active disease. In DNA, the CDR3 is TGTGCCAGCAGACCTACAGGACGCTCCTACGAGCAGTACTTC. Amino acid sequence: CASRPTGRSYEQYF.